Following are 8 T cell receptor beta chains from one sample sequenced in a study of blood T cell repertoires in COVID-19. Produced via immunoSEQ multiplex PCR; TCRdb's table is partial and in-frame only. Found here are around 260,000 clones, approximately 91% of them singletons; the top ten hold 0.85% to 1%. Source material: peripheral blood. These receptors came from a woman aged 40 to 50 who had recovered from COVID-19.

V and J are TRBV9 and TRBJ2-1; tentatively, D is TRBD2 (6 bases). V dropped 0 bases and J dropped 2 bases, with 9 bases sitting between them. CDR3 length: 15 residues. The V gene's germline CDR1 is SGDLS and CDR2 YYNGEE. The CDR3 DNA is TGTGCCAGCAGCGTAGAGGGACTCACCTACAATGAGCAGTTCTTC. This translates into CASSVEGLTYNEQFF. Looking up the rest from reference TRBV9 and TRBJ2-1 gives the full variable domain: DSGVTQTPKHLITATGQRVTLRCSPRSGDLSVYWYQQSLDQGLQFLIQYYNGEERAKGNILERFSAQQFPDLHSELNLSSLELGDSALYFCASSVEGLTYNEQFFGPGTRLTVL.

The chain couples TRBV4-1 to TRBJ2-5, with D tentatively TRBD1 (6 bases). V was clipped by 0 bases and J by 2 bases, with 7 bases between them. CDR1 and CDR2 (germline): MGHRA, YSYEKL. The CDR3 sequence is 14 residues long. The CDR3 nucleotides are TGCGCCAGCAGCCAAGACAGGGGACAAGAGACCCAGTACTTC. It is translated as CASSQDRGQETQYF.

As concerns this clone: Other DNA sequences of this sample code for an identical CDR3. This rearrangement joins TRBV20-1 to TRBJ2-3; D not certain. This CDR3 comprises 14 residues. From germline, CDR1 is DFQATT and CDR2 SNEGSKA (reference sequence). The V end was cut by 3 bases, the J end by 1 base, with 11 bases between. CDR3 nucleotides: TGCAGTGCTAGTGTGACATCGGGCACAGATACGCAGTATTTT. Translated, it gives CSASVTSGTDTQYF.

This chain connects TRBV3-1 (or the pseudogene TRBV3-2) to TRBJ2-5; D may be TRBD2 (5 bases). V lost 2 bases to trimming and J lost 5 bases, with 24 bases between them. CDR3 length: 18 amino acids. Germline-derived CDR1 and CDR2 are LGHDT and YNNKEL (reference sequence). This CDR3 is CASSQMAGAPLGGETQYF. The CDR3 bases are TGTGCCAGCAGCCAAATGGCGGGCGCGCCTCTCGGTGGGGAGACCCAGTACTTC.

This clone has only a few counts. The chain recombines TRBV19 with TRBJ2-7, with 7 bases identical to TRBD1. CDR3 length: 14 residues. Germline CDR1 reads LNHDA; CDR2 reads SQIVND (reference sequence). J gave up 0 bases and V 6 bases, and 5 bases lay outside the gene matches. The CDR3 DNA reads as TGTGCCAGTAGGGACCGGGACAGCTCCTACGAGCAGTACTTC. It is translated as CASRDRDSSYEQYF. Complete variable domain (other parts from reference TRBV19 and TRBJ2-7): DGGITQSPKYLFRKEGQNVTLSCEQNLNHDAMYWYRQDPGQGLRLIYYSQIVNDFQKGDIAEGYSVSREKKESFPLTVTSAQKNPTAFYLCASRDRDSSYEQYFGPGTRLTVT.

The rearrangement links TRBV7-9 to TRBJ2-7; D may be TRBD1 (6 bases). The germline V gene encodes CDR1 SEHNR and CDR2 FQNEAQ (reference sequence). V lost 5 bases, J lost 5 bases, and 16 bases lay in between. The CDR3 is 14 residues long. CDR3 nucleotide sequence: TGTGCCAGCAGCCAGGACAGTGCCAGGGACGAGCAGTACTTC. Translated, it gives CASSQDSARDEQYF. The entire variable domain, with the rest obtained from reference TRBV7-9 and TRBJ2-7, is as follows: DTGVSQNPRHKITKRGQNVTFRCDPISEHNRLYWYRQTLGQGPEFLTYFQNEAQLEKSRLLSDRFSAERPKGSFSTLEIQRTEQGDSAMYLCASSQDSARDEQYFGPGTRLTVT.

This sequence joins TRBV19 and TRBJ2-5; D perhaps matches TRBD1 (6 bases). V was shortened by 4 bases and J by 2 bases, with 17 bases between the two germline ends. Per the germline V gene, CDR1 is LNHDA and CDR2 is SQIVND (reference sequence). This CDR3 is 16 amino acids long. The DNA of the CDR3 is TGTGCCAGTAGTAAGAGGACAGATCCGCTTCAAGAGACCCAGTACTTC. It specifies CASSKRTDPLQETQYF.

V and J are TRBV2 and TRBJ2-7; D might be TRBD2 (5 bases). The CDR3 contains 15 residues. Trimming cost V 9 bases and J 7 bases, with 25 bases left between them. Germline CDR1 and CDR2: SNHLY and FYNNEI. Here the CDR3 reads CARAPLGSGSEEQYF. In DNA form, the CDR3 reads TGTGCCAGAGCTCCTTTGGGGTCGGGATCTGAGGAGCAGTACTTC.